This is a list of T cell receptor beta chains from one sample in a study of CXCR3-negative and CXCR3-positive naive CD8 T cells. From the 5' RACE reads, TCRdb lists one entry per CDR3 protein and no DNA. This table lists around 90,000 distinct CDR3 sequences. Sequenced input: naive CXCR3- CD8+ T cells from blood. These TCRs come from a human donor in good health. Some clones in this sample may be carry-over from other donors' samples. CDR3s include the opening cysteine and the closing phenylalanine or tryptophan. Fields, in order: V gene, clone size, J gene, CDR3 length, CDR3 protein. Expanded clones get a size class; other rows say once, few or many, or leave the size out.

TRBV12-3/TRBV12-4,.,TRBJ2-1,16,CASSSSEREGPNEQFF
TRBV7-6,.,TRBJ2-1,15,CASSPVGERGNEQFF
TRBV6-2/TRBV6-3,.,TRBJ2-1,14,CASSYSSSYNEQFF
TRBV29-1,.,TRBJ2-7,12,CSVQGGNYEQYF
TRBV5-1,.,TRBJ2-3,15,CASRPEAIAADTQYF
TRBV9,.,TRBJ1-1,14,CASSVGGGLAEAFF
TRBV7-2,.,TRBJ2-4,15,CASSLAGTSMDIQYF
TRBV4-3,.,TRBJ1-1,14,CASSQALGYTEAFF
TRBV29-1,.,TRBJ2-7,16,CSVEEVGSQSSYEQYF
TRBV5-1,.,TRBJ2-1,13,CASRREFWDEQFF
TRBV6-2/TRBV6-3,.,TRBJ2-1,13,CASSYTENNEQFF
TRBV6-2/TRBV6-3,medium-sized,TRBJ2-1,16,CASSLLAEGSHNEQFF
TRBV20-1,.,TRBJ2-3,14,CSALDVRSTDTQYF
TRBV2,.,TRBJ2-1,14,CASSEEGTYNEQFF
TRBV28,.,TRBJ2-1,16,CASSLDGVQGYNEQFF
TRBV12-3/TRBV12-4,.,TRBJ1-1,13,CASSFGLYTEAFF
TRBV5-1,.,TRBJ2-7,12,CASSWDTAEQYF
TRBV6-2/TRBV6-3,.,TRBJ1-1,16,CASSYSRAKGDTEAFF
TRBV12-3/TRBV12-4,.,TRBJ2-2,16,CASSSPTSGSTGELFF
TRBV11-2,.,TRBJ2-1,16,CASSRNTGGVGNEQFF
TRBV11-2,.,TRBJ2-1,15,CASSPGQGDGGEQFF
TRBV7-9,.,TRBJ2-7,14,CASSASQGYYEQYF
TRBV6-6,.,TRBJ2-3,13,CASSEQGADTQYF
TRBV7-9,.,TRBJ2-3,16,CASSLVPGVNTDTQYF
TRBV28,.,TRBJ2-7,15,CASSFLSGSSYEQYF
TRBV30,.,TRBJ1-1,11,CAWSVAPEAFF
TRBV6-4,.,TRBJ2-1,15,CASSDGTSGPNEQFF
TRBV29-1,.,TRBJ1-1,14,CSVAVGSMNTEAFF
TRBV13,.,TRBJ2-1,17,CASSLGVIPGLYNEQFF
TRBV6-1,.,TRBJ1-1,14,CASSVRGDNTEAFF
TRBV6-5,.,TRBJ2-1,14,CASRQGLGAGEQFF
TRBV28,.,TRBJ1-5,16,CASSFFSEGGNQPQHF
TRBV29-1,.,TRBJ1-1,15,CSVITHSAGDTEAFF
TRBV7-9,.,TRBJ2-3,16,CASSPPSGGEADTQYF
TRBV7-9,.,TRBJ1-5,20,CASSLPRDRDADSRSQPQHF
TRBV15,.,TRBJ2-3,16,CATSQRPSGSTDTQYF
TRBV12-3/TRBV12-4,.,TRBJ2-3,17,CASSFPTGAKPTDTQYF
TRBV24-1,.,TRBJ2-7,16,CATSDPRGPDSYEQYF
TRBV28,.,TRBJ1-2,13,CASSSKPNYGYTF
TRBV7-6,.,TRBJ1-1,13,CASSDKGVVEAFF
TRBV7-2,.,TRBJ2-5,14,CASSLGGEGWTQYF
TRBV5-8,.,TRBJ2-7,13,CASSLEHPYEQYF
TRBV4-2,.,TRBJ1-1,11,CASSHLNEAFF
TRBV18,.,TRBJ1-6,16,CASSPPGTDYNSPLHF
TRBV7-9,.,TRBJ2-1,15,CASSKSGGQYNEQFF
TRBV27,.,TRBJ1-2,16,CASSFYRDNHNYGYTF
TRBV29-1,.,TRBJ2-7,11,CSVQRDTEQYF
TRBV29-1,.,TRBJ1-2,11,CSVETGRGYTF
TRBV7-9,.,TRBJ2-5,14,CASSLESGQETQYF
TRBV19,.,TRBJ1-1,12,CASSYRDTEAFF
TRBV3-1,.,TRBJ2-7,17,CASSQTSSGGLYDEQYF
TRBV3-1,.,TRBJ2-1,16,CASSQVRASSYNEQFF
TRBV7-9,.,TRBJ1-1,12,CASSFGTFEAFF
TRBV29-1,.,TRBJ2-4,13,CSVNQVPENIQYF